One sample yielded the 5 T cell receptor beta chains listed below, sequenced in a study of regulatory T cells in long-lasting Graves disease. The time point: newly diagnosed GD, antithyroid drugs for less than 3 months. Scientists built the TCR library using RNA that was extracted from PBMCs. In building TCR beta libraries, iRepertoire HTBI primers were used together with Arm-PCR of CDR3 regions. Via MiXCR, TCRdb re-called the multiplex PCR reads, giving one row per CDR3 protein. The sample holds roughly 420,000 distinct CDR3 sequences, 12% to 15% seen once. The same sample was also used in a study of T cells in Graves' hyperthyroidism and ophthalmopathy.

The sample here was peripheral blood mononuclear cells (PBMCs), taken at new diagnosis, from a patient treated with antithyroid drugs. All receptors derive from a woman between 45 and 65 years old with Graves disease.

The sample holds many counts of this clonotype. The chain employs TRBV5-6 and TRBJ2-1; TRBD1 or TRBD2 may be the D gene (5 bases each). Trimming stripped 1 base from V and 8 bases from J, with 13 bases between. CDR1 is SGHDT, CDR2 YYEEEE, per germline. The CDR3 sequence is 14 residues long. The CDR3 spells CASSLRGRWDEQFF. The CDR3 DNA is TGTGCCAGCAGCTTGAGGGGACGATGGGATGAGCAGTTCTTC. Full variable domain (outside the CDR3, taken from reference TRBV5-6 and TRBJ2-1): DAGVTQSPTHLIKTRGQQVTLRCSPKSGHDTVSWYQQALGQGPQFIFQYYEEEERQRGNFPDRFSGHQFPNYSSELNVNALLLGDSALYLCASSLRGRWDEQFFGPGTRLTVL.

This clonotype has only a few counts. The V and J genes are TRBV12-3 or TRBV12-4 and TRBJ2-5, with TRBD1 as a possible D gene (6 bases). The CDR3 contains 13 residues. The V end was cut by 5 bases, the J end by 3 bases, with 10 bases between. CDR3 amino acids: CASSAGVEETQYF. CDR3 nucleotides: TGTGCCAGCAGTGCAGGGGTTGAAGAGACCCAGTACTTC.

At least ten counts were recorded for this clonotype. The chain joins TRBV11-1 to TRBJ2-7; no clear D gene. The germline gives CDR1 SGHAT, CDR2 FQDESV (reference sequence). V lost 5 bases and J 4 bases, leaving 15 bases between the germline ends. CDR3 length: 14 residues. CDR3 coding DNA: TGTGCCAGCAGCCCCCGTTCCGACCTTTACGAGCAGTACTTC. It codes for CASSPRSDLYEQYF. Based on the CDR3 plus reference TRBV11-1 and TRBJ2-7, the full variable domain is EAEVAQSPRYKITEKSQAVAFWCDPISGHATLYWYRQILGQGPELLVQFQDESVVDDSQLPKDRFSAERLKGVDSTLKIQPAELGDSAMYLCASSPRSDLYEQYFGPGTRLTVT.

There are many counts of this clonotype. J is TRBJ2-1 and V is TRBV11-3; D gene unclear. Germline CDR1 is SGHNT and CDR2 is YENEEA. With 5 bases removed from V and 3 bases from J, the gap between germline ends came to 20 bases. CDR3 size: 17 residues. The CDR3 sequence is CASSIYLPEISYNEQFF. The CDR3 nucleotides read TGTGCCAGCAGCATTTACCTTCCGGAGATCAGCTACAATGAGCAGTTCTTC.

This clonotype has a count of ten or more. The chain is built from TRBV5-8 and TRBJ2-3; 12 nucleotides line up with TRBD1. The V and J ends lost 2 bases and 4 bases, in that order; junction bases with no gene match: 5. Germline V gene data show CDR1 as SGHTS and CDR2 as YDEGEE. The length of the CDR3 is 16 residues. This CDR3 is CASSFGGQGAADTQYF. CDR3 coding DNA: TGTGCCAGCAGCTTCGGGGGACAGGGGGCCGCAGATACGCAGTATTTT.